The next 20 T cell receptor beta chains were all read from a single sample in a study of CD8+ T cells in alopecia areata. Cells pooled from cutaneous lymph nodes were sorted on CD4, CD8alpha, NKG2D, NKG2ACE and other markers. Reverse transcription of extracted RNA yielded cDNA, which provided the sequencing template. The table came from immunoSEQ multiplex PCR; TCRdb's copy has only in-frame clones and leaves some out. The sample includes 270,000 or so clones, none of them occurring once. Sequenced material: CD4+ T cells sorted from a lymph node. The source is a C3H/HeJ mouse with alopecia areata. The MHC haplotype recorded for the strain is H2-k.

To note about this clone: Here the gene names and germline are mouse. The read ends 4 residues shy of where the CDR3 ends; the end is completed using the germline J gene. This chain joins TRBV13-2 and TRBJ2-2; D is ambiguous. Trimming removed 4 bases from V and 3 bases from J, with 7 bases in between. The CDR3 loop spans 13 amino acids. Germline values: CDR1 NNHNN, CDR2 SYGAGS (reference sequence). The CDR3 reads CASGSTDTGQLYF. CDR3 DNA, as far as it was read: TGTGCCAGCGGTTCAACAGACACCGGG.

This clone came up a few times. The gene names given are mouse names. Read sequence stops 4 residues before the CDR3 end, and the germline J gene provides the missing end. This chain uses TRBV13-2 with TRBJ1-2; a possible D gene is TRBD1 (5 bases). The length of the CDR3 is 14 residues. The germline V gene encodes CDR1 NNHNN and CDR2 SYGAGS (reference sequence). The V and J ends lost 0 bases and 3 bases respectively, with 9 bases between them. The chain's CDR3 is CASGDGGGDSDYTF. The sequenced part of the CDR3 DNA is TGTGCCAGCGGTGATGGTGGGGGGGACTCC.

In the case of this clone: The listed genes are named as in mouse. The sequence runs out 4 residues before the end of the CDR3; the remainder is reconstructed from the germline J gene. This sequence joins TRBV14 and TRBJ2-1, with D perhaps matching TRBD1 (6 bases). V was clipped by 1 base and J by 1 base, with 9 bases between them. The CDR3 has 15 residues. Germline V gives CDR1 SGHDT, CDR2 FRDEAV. The DNA read from the CDR3 is TGTGCCAGCAGTTTCCGGACAGAAAACTATGCT. Its translation is CASSFRTENYA. The CDR3 reads in full as CASSFRTENYAEQFF.

A word on this clone: Gene names refer to mouse genes. Sequencing ends 4 residues short of the CDR3 end; the germline J gene provides the rest. This sequence joins TRBV19 and TRBJ2-1, with D tentatively TRBD2 (6 bases). V dropped 2 bases and J dropped 4 bases, with 10 bases sitting between them. Germline V CDR1 and CDR2: FNHDT, SITEND (reference sequence). The CDR3 runs to 14 residues. The sequenced part of the CDR3 DNA is TGTGCCAGCAGTATTTGGGGGATGTATGCT. Translation: CASSIWGMYA. In full, the CDR3 is CASSIWGMYAEQFF.

As concerns this clone: Each gene name is a mouse one. The CDR3 is cut off 4 residues early in the read; its end comes from the germline J gene. The sample has other DNA sequences that encode this CDR3 too. The chain joins TRBV19 to TRBJ2-2; D is possibly TRBD1 (6 bases). The CDR3 is 15 amino acids. The V gene lost 1 base and the J gene lost 0 bases, with 7 bases spanning the gap. In germline, CDR1 is FNHDT, CDR2 SITEND (reference sequence). CDR3: CASSIRGSNTGQLYF. CDR3 DNA (partial): TGTGCCAGCAGTATAAGGGGGTCAAACACCGGG.

A remark on this clone: Gene names follow the mouse nomenclature. The read is 4 residues too short to cover the CDR3 end, so that end is filled in from the germline J gene. This chain links TRBV13-2 with TRBJ2-5, with D uncertain. Germline V gene lookup returns CDR1 NNHNN and CDR2 SYGAGS (reference sequence). The CDR3 extends over 12 amino acids. Incomplete CDR3 DNA: TGTGCCAGCGGTGATCCAGAAGAC. It translates to CASGDPED. The CDR3 reads in full as CASGDPEDTQYF.

This clone was seen many times. Germline and genes here are mouse. Different DNA sequences within this sample yield the same CDR3. The sequenced CDR3 bases are TGTGCCAGCAGAAGACAGGGTAGTGCAGAA. Its translation is CASRRQGSAE. The CDR3 as a whole reads CASRRQGSAETLYF. This chain connects TRBV19 to TRBJ2-3; 7 nucleotides agree with TRBD1. The CDR3 goes on 4 residues after the read ends, and that part is filled in from the germline J gene. The germline CDR1 and CDR2 sequences are FNHDT and SITEND (reference sequence). The V and J ends lost 5 bases and 0 bases, in that order; junction bases with no gene match: 3. The CDR3 totals 14 residues. The entire variable domain, with the rest obtained from reference TRBV19 and TRBJ2-3, is as follows: GGIITQTPKFLIGQEGQKLTLKCQQNFNHDTMYWYRQDSGKGLRLIYYSITENDLQKGDLSEGYDASREKKSSFSLTVTSAQKNEMAVFLCASRRQGSAETLYFGSGTRLTVL.

About this clone itself: The gene symbols are mouse symbols. The read ends 4 residues shy of where the CDR3 ends; the end is completed using the germline J gene. The V gene is TRBV29, the J gene TRBJ2-5; no firm D call. CDR1 and CDR2 (germline): MSHET, SYDVDS. V lost 2 bases and J 3 bases, leaving 3 bases between the germline ends. The CDR3 sequence is 12 residues long. The CDR3 sequence: CASSLQQDTQYF. The DNA read from the CDR3 is TGTGCTAGCAGTTTACAGCAAGAC.

This clone turned up a few times. Mouse germline and gene names are used. The read ends 4 residues before the CDR3 terminus; that terminus is restored from the germline J gene. V usage is TRBV1 and J usage is TRBJ2-5; 7 bases align to TRBD1. This CDR3 has 14 amino acids. J lost 1 base, V lost 6 bases, and 4 bases had no gene match. CDR1 and CDR2 from the germline V gene are NSQYPW and LRSPGD (reference sequence). The CDR3 reads CTCRAGTDQDTQYF. The CDR3 DNA, read in part, is TGCACCTGCAGGGCCGGGACAGACCAAGAC.

This clone was seen only a few times. The gene names here belong to mouse. The read stops 4 residues short of the end of the CDR3; the missing end is completed from the germline J gene. This chain uses TRBV13-3 with TRBJ2-3; TRBD1 aligns across 8 bases. The CDR3 extends over 15 amino acids. With 4 bases clipped from V and 0 bases from J, the junction kept 4 bases outside the gene matches. Per the germline V gene, CDR1 is NNHDY and CDR2 is SYVADS. CDR3 region: CASSRTGNSAETLYF. The CDR3 DNA, read in part, is TGTGCCAGCAGTCGGACAGGGAATAGTGCAGAA.

Notes on this clone: The genes and germline here are from mouse. Read data end 4 residues before the CDR3 end; the end is taken from the germline J gene. This sequence joins TRBV31 and TRBJ2-1; 8 bases are shared with TRBD2. CDR3 length: 15 residues. V shed 0 bases, J shed 3 bases, and the junction held 4 bases outside the gene matches. The germline gives CDR1 GKSSPN, CDR2 SITVG. The part of the CDR3 DNA that was read is TGTGCCTGGAGTCTTCAACTGGGGGTCTATGCT. Amino acids: CAWSLQLGVYA. The entire CDR3 is CAWSLQLGVYAEQFF.

This clone was counted ten times or more. Genes and germline are mouse. Read coverage stops 4 residues before the CDR3 terminus; the germline J gene supplies the remainder. The chain employs TRBV14 and TRBJ1-2; D may be TRBD1 (6 bases). Germline assignment: CDR1 SGHDT and CDR2 FRDEAV. This CDR3 has 13 residues. V was pared by 4 bases and J by 1 base, with 8 bases between. CDR3 DNA, as far as it was read: TGTGCCAGCAGTCGGACAGTAAACTCC. This gives the protein CASSRTVNS. The full CDR3 sequence reads CASSRTVNSDYTF.

As to this clone: Mouse names are used for the genes. The CDR3 end is not reached by the read, which stops 4 residues before it; the germline J gene fills it in. Other DNA sequences in the same sample also yield this CDR3. The chain joins TRBV5 to TRBJ1-1; D gene unclear. The CDR3 contains 11 residues. Germline CDR1 reads LGHNA; CDR2 reads YNLKQL (reference sequence). CDR3 protein: CASSQGAEVFF. The sequenced part of the CDR3 DNA is TGTGCCAGCAGCCAAGGGGCA.

This clone was observed a handful of times. Gene names and germline refer to mouse. CDR3 bases read: TGTGCCAGCAGTTTGGGACTGGGGGGTTAT. Translating gives CASSLGLGGY. From start to end, the CDR3 is CASSLGLGGYEQYF. The chain joins TRBV13-3 to TRBJ2-7; 12 bases line up with TRBD2. Read data end 4 residues before the CDR3 end; the end is taken from the germline J gene. CDR1 and CDR2 (germline): NNHDY, SYVADS. The CDR3 extends over 14 amino acids.

Details on this clone: Gene names are the mouse ones. From the germline J gene comes the end of the CDR3, since the read stops 4 residues before it. V gene TRBV17 combines with J gene TRBJ2-3; 9 nucleotides align to TRBD2. This CDR3 is built from 16 residues. The germline CDR1 and CDR2 sequences are MNHDT and YYDKIL. V lost 1 base and J lost 0; bases outside the gene matches: 2. The DNA read from the CDR3 is TGTGCTAGCAGTAGAGTCTGGGGGGGAAGTGCAGAA. This encodes CASSRVWGGSAE. Given in full, the CDR3 is CASSRVWGGSAETLYF.

As regards this clone: Gene and germline names: mouse. The read is 4 residues too short to cover the CDR3 end, so that end is filled in from the germline J gene. The rearrangement links TRBV12-1 to TRBJ2-2, with 9 bases matching TRBD1. With 2 bases clipped from V and 6 bases from J, the junction kept 3 bases outside the gene matches. The CDR3 length is 14 residues. Germline CDR1 and CDR2: SGHSN and HYEKVE. The covered CDR3 bases are TGTGCCAGCTCTCAAACAGGGGGCGCCGGG. The encoded protein is CASSQTGGAG. The CDR3 in full is CASSQTGGAGQLYF.

Note on this clone: Genes and germline are mouse. Read coverage stops 4 residues before the CDR3 terminus; the germline J gene supplies the remainder. Other DNA sequences of this sample code for an identical CDR3. The chain couples TRBV13-1 to TRBJ1-1; TRBD1 aligns across 8 bases. V gave up 2 bases and J gave up 0 bases; unmatched junction bases: 0. This CDR3 contains 14 residues. CDR1 and CDR2 from the germline V gene are NSHNY and SYGAGN. Partial CDR3 DNA: TGTGCCAGCAGTGAGGACAGGGCAAACACA. It is translated as CASSEDRANT. The CDR3, in full, reads CASSEDRANTEVFF.

This clone was counted between two and nine times. The genes are named according to mouse. Read coverage stops 4 residues before the CDR3 terminus; the germline J gene supplies the remainder. The chain links TRBV13-1 to TRBJ1-2; TRBD1 is a possible D gene (6 bases). This CDR3 has 14 residues. Deletions cut 2 bases from V and 3 bases from J, with 11 bases between. From germline, CDR1 is NSHNY and CDR2 SYGAGN. CDR3 protein: CASSEGGWDSDYTF. CDR3 bases read: TGTGCCAGCAGTGAGGGGGGCTGGGACTCC.

This clone turned up a few times. Gene names and germline refer to mouse. The read ends 4 residues shy of where the CDR3 ends; the end is completed using the germline J gene. This sequence joins TRBV19 and TRBJ2-2; 10 bases line up with TRBD2. Germline values: CDR1 FNHDT, CDR2 SITEND (reference sequence). This CDR3 has 16 residues. V lost 5 bases and J lost 1; bases outside the gene matches: 5. CDR3 sequence: CASSRRLGGNTGQLYF. CDR3 bases read: TGTGCCAGCAGCCGTCGACTGGGGGGAAACACCGGG.

About this clone itself: Genes and germline come from the mouse. The CDR3 end lies 4 residues beyond the end of the read and is filled in from the germline J gene. The V gene is TRBV31, the J gene TRBJ2-5; 10 nucleotides match TRBD1. The CDR3 is 14 residues long. Germline-derived CDR1 and CDR2 are GKSSPN and SITVG. The sequenced part of the CDR3 DNA is TGTGCCTGGAGTCCGACAGGGGGCACGGAC. Translating gives CAWSPTGGTD. Given in full, the CDR3 is CAWSPTGGTDTQYF.